This TCR beta chain was identified during a study of neoadjuvant anti-PD-1 for oral cavity cancer. Study details: Patients without progression got a fourth dose around day 43. Study-level findings and limits: With a few patients per group, TCR findings need larger cohorts.

Time point of the sample: after neoadjuvant nivolumab, at surgical resection. PBMCs were not maintained or expanded in culture before analysis. In regard to this clone: Its target is not known.

Data came from immunoSEQ multiplex PCR; TCRdb stores just in-frame clones and leaves some out. The sample lists roughly 15,000 clones; approximately 75% were seen once. This clonotype was sampled from a person aged 35-79 years with oral cavity squamous cell carcinoma. The sequencing here drew on PBMCs, taken after nivolumab (anti-PD-1) treatment.

The CDR3 region has the DNA TGTGCCAGTAGTCCGCCTCTCGGGAGGGCCTCAGATACGCAGTATTTT. Protein sequence: CASSPPLGRASDTQYF. V is TRBV19 and J is TRBJ2-3, with 8 bases lining up with TRBD2. Germline V gene sequence: CDR1 LNHDA, CDR2 SQIVND (reference sequence). V shed 5 bases, J shed 4 bases, and the junction held 11 bases outside the gene matches. The CDR3 contains 16 residues.